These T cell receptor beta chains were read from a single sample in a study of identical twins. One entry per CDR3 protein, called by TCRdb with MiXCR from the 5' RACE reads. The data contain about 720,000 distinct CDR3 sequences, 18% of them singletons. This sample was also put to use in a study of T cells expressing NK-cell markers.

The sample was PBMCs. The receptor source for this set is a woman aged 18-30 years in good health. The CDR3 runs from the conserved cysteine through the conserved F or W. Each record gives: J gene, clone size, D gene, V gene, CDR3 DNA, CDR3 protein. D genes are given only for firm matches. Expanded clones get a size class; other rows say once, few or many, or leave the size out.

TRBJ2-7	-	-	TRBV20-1	TGCAGTGCTAGATCCCCCTTTGCTTCTGGCGAGCAGTACTTC	CSARSPFASGEQYF
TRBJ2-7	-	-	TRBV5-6	TGTGCCAGCAGCAGGGGCCGACAGCTATTCTTCTACGAGCAGTACTTC	CASSRGRQLFFYEQYF
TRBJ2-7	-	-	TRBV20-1	TGCAGTGCTAGAGAAATAGGGGGGGCCCGGGGCGAGCAGTACTTC	CSAREIGGARGEQYF
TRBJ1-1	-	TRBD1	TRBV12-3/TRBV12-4	TGTGCCAGCAGATGGACAGGGACGAACACTGAAGCTTTCTTT	CASRWTGTNTEAFF
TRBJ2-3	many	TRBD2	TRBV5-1	TGTGCCAGCAGTTTAGCTAGCGGGGGCGATACGCAGTATTTT	CASSLASGGDTQYF
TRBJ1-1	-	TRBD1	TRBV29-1	TGCAGCGTAGGACAGGGCTCGCCTGAAGCTTTCTTT	CSVGQGSPEAFF
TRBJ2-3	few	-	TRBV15	TGTGCCACCAGCAGAGATGTGGCGCAGACGCAGTATTTT	CATSRDVAQTQYF
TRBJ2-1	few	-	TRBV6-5	TGTGCCAGCAGTTACTCGAACCCTAGGTCAGGGGAGCAGTTCTTC	CASSYSNPRSGEQFF
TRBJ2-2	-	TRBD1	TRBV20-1	TGCAGTGCTCGGGACAGGGGGGCCGACACCGGGGAGCTGTTTTTT	CSARDRGADTGELFF
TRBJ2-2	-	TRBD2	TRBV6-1	TGTGCCAGCAGTGAAAACCTAGCGGGCGGGGAGCTGTTTTTT	CASSENLAGGELFF
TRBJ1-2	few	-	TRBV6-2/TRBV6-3	TGTGCCAGCATAAGCAGATATGGCTACACCTTC	CASISRYGYTF
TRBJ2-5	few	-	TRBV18	TGTGCCAGCTCTACCAGGGGTCAAGAGACCCAGTACTTC	CASSTRGQETQYF
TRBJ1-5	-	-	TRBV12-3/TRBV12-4	TGTGCCAGCAACGACGACGGGGAGGGCGGGAAGCCCCAGCATTTT	CASNDDGEGGKPQHF
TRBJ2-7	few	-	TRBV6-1	TGTGCCAGCAGCCGCAACTCATACTCCTACGAGCAGTACTTC	CASSRNSYSYEQYF
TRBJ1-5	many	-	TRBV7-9	TGTGCCAGCAGCTTAGCGAAAGGGCAGAATTTGCCCCAGCATTTT	CASSLAKGQNLPQHF
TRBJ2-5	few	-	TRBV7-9	TGTGCCAGCAGCCCCGGTACAGGGCGAAGTAGTGGGGTGACCCAGTACTTC	CASSPGTGRSSGVTQYF
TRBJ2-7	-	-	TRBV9	TGTGCCAGCAGCGTAGGGAGCATCTACGAGCAGTACTTC	CASSVGSIYEQYF
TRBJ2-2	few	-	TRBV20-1	TGCAGTGCCCGCCCCAGGGGGGCCGGGGAGCTGTTTTTT	CSARPRGAGELFF
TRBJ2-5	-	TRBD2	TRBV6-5	TGTGCCAGCAGTTACAGTGGGCGGGGGGGGCTCGAGACCCAGTACTTC	CASSYSGRGGLETQYF
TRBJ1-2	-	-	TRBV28	TGTGCCAGCAGTTTTAGGGCAGGTCGTTATGGCTACACCTTC	CASSFRAGRYGYTF